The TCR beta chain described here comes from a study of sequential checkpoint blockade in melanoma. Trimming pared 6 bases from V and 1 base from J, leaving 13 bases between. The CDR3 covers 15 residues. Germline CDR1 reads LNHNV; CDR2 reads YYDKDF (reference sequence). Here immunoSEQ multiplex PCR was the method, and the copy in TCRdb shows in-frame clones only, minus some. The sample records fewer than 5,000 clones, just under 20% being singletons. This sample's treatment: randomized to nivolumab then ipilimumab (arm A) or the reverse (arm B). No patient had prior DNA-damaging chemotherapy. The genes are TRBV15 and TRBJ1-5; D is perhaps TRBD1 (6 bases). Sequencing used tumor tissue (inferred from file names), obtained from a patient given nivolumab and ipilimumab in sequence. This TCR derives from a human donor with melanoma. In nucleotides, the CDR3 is TGTGCCACCAGGAAGAGTAGGGGGAGCAATCAGCCCCAGCATTTT. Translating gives CATRKSRGSNQPQHF.